The 15 T cell receptor beta chains below all came from one sample that was sequenced in a study of shared clonotypes between healthy human individuals. Profiled with immunoSEQ multiplex PCR; TCRdb holds only in-frame clones, not every one. The repertoire has 2 million or so clones, roughly 95% of them found once; the top ten carry roughly 1.1%. CD45RO-negative, CCR7-selected cells formed the naive CD8 fraction, which excluded terminally differentiated effector memory CD45RA+ cells. The specimen was naive CD8+ T cells sorted from blood. All receptors come from a man aged 18 to 35 in good health.

J is TRBJ2-7 and V is TRBV6-5; tentative D call: TRBD1 (5 bases). The CDR3 sequence is 12 residues long. Germline V gene data show CDR1 as MNHEY and CDR2 as SVGAGI. Trimming shortened V by 6 bases and J by 6 bases, and 12 bases separated the two germline ends. This CDR3 reads CASSPPGPEQYF. DNA for the CDR3: TGTGCCAGCAGCCCCCCAGGGCCCGAGCAGTACTTC.

This clone was observed a handful of times. J is TRBJ1-5 and V is TRBV2; 9 bases agree with TRBD1. The CDR3 sequence is 15 residues long. V was pared by 5 bases and J by 7 bases, with 9 bases of the junction left unmatched. CDR1 SNHLY and CDR2 FYNNEI come from the germline V gene. The CDR3 loop reads CASSMTGGDGQPQHF. As DNA, the CDR3 is TGTGCCAGCAGTATGACAGGGGGTGACGGACAGCCCCAGCATTTT.

The chain has TRBV6-6 and TRBJ2-5; D assignment may be TRBD1 or TRBD2 (5 bases each). V was cut by 6 bases and J by 7 bases, with 15 bases left in between. Per the germline V gene, CDR1 is MNHNY and CDR2 is SVGAGI (reference sequence). There are 13 residues in the CDR3. CDR3 in DNA: TGTGCCAGCAGACAAGATGGGACCTGGACCCAGTACTTC. Residues: CASRQDGTWTQYF.

The genes are TRBV10-3 and TRBJ2-3; no clear D gene. The V gene lost 5 bases and the J gene lost 1 base, with 13 bases spanning the gap. The length of the CDR3 is 15 residues. The V gene's germline CDR1 is ENHRY and CDR2 SYGVKD. The CDR3 protein is CAISPGFEGTDTQYF. CDR3 in DNA: TGTGCCATCAGTCCCGGGTTTGAGGGCACAGATACGCAGTATTTT.

With regard to this clone: This sample includes further DNA sequences coding for the same CDR3. The V and J genes are TRBV27 and TRBJ1-1; TRBD1 is a possible D gene (6 bases). The CDR3 is made up of 13 amino acids. The V gene's germline CDR1 is MNHEY and CDR2 SMNVEV (reference sequence). The V gene lost 3 bases and the J gene lost 4 bases, with 9 bases spanning the gap. Here the CDR3 reads CASSFGGATEAFF. CDR3 nucleotide sequence: TGTGCCAGCAGTTTTGGGGGGGCCACTGAAGCTTTCTTT.

The rearrangement uses TRBV9 and TRBJ2-5; 11 nucleotides line up with TRBD2. Losses at the gene ends were 4 bases for V and 5 bases for J; bases not matched to a gene: 7. Per germline, CDR1 SGDLS and CDR2 YYNGEE. This CDR3 comprises 15 residues. The CDR3 DNA reads as TGTGCCAGCAGCTCGGGACTAGCGGCGGCGGAGACCCAGTACTTC. This sequence encodes CASSSGLAAAETQYF.

The rearrangement joins TRBV5-6 to TRBJ2-7; no reliable D call. The germline CDR1 and CDR2 sequences are SGHDT and YYEEEE. The CDR3 contains 13 residues. Between the trimmed V and J ends, which lost 3 bases and 2 bases, there was a span of 9 bases. DNA for the CDR3: TGTGCCAGCAGCTCATCCAGGACCTACGAGCAGTACTTC. This sequence encodes CASSSSRTYEQYF.

CDR3 amino acids: CASGQLTGGDTEAFF. Written as DNA, the CDR3 is TGTGCCAGCGGCCAACTTACGGGGGGGGACACTGAAGCTTTCTTT. V gene TRBV5-4 combines with J gene TRBJ1-1; D may be TRBD1 (5 bases). The V end was cut by 7 bases, the J end by 3 bases, with 19 bases between. Germline assignment: CDR1 SGHNT and CDR2 YYREEE (reference sequence). This CDR3 has 15 amino acids. Combining the CDR3 with reference TRBV5-4 and TRBJ1-1 gives the whole variable domain ETGVTQSPTHLIKTRGQQVTLRCSSQSGHNTVSWYQQALGQGPQFIFQYYREEENGRGNFPPRFSGLQFPNYSSELNVNALELDDSALYLCASGQLTGGDTEAFFGQGTRLTVV.

In this sample, this clone turned up a few times. The chain couples TRBV4-1 to TRBJ1-2; D is ambiguous. V lost 1 base and J lost 7, with 10 bases in between. The CDR3 has 13 amino acids. Germline CDR1 MGHRA, CDR2 YSYEKL. Here the CDR3 DNA reads TGCGCCAGCAGCCAAGCAGGTCTGGGTGGCTACACCTTC. It specifies CASSQAGLGGYTF.

The V and J genes are TRBV29-1 and TRBJ2-5; 9 bases are shared with TRBD2. The CDR3 extends over 15 amino acids. Germline values: CDR1 SQVTM, CDR2 ANQGSEA. Trimming at V came to 3 bases and at J to 1 base, leaving 6 bases not matched to a gene. CDR3 sequence reads: CSVEVAGDLQETQYF. The CDR3 DNA reads as TGCAGCGTTGAGGTAGCGGGAGACCTCCAAGAGACCCAGTACTTC.

CDR3 region: CASSWGRVTGELFF. CDR3 nucleotides: TGTGCCAGCAGTTGGGGGAGGGTTACCGGGGAGCTGTTTTTT. This chain joins TRBV6-5 and TRBJ2-2; 7 nucleotides agree with TRBD2. Germline V gene sequence: CDR1 MNHEY, CDR2 SVGAGI. The length of the CDR3 is 14 residues. V gave up 4 bases and J gave up 5 bases; unmatched junction bases: 4.

The rearrangement uses TRBV19 and TRBJ1-2, with TRBD1 identical over 7 bases. CDR1 is LNHDA, CDR2 SQIVND, per germline (reference sequence). The CDR3 has 15 amino acids. With V trimmed by 2 bases and J by 2 bases, 5 bases remained unmatched. CDR3 region: CASSIPDRANYGYTF. Written as DNA, the CDR3 is TGTGCCAGTAGTATACCCGACAGGGCGAACTATGGCTACACCTTC.

This clone was observed a single time. This chain connects TRBV14 to TRBJ2-5; 11 bases agree with TRBD1. This CDR3 region has 15 residues. Germline V CDR1 and CDR2: SGHDN, FVKESK. Trimming took 8 bases from V and 4 from J; bases not matched to a gene: 9. CDR3 protein: CASAPDRGRGETQYF. The CDR3 coding sequence is TGTGCCAGCGCCCCGGACAGGGGGCGAGGAGAGACCCAGTACTTC.

The chain couples TRBV7-6 to TRBJ2-7; 12 bases fit TRBD1. The CDR3 covers 19 residues. Germline CDR1 SGHVS, CDR2 FNYEAQ. J lost 5 bases, V lost 2 bases, and 16 bases had no gene match. CDR3 loop: CASSLYPGQGARESDEQYF. Written as DNA, the CDR3 is TGTGCCAGCAGCTTATATCCGGGACAGGGGGCGCGAGAATCAGACGAGCAGTACTTC.

As concerns this clone: A single base separates this from a much larger clone, so it may be a read error. The V gene is TRBV9, the J gene TRBJ1-2, with TRBD1 matching 8 bases. Germline V CDR1 and CDR2: SGDLS, YYNGEE. With V trimmed by 4 bases and J by 4 bases, 6 bases remained unmatched. The CDR3 has 14 residues. CDR3 region: CASSSWDRLYGYTF. DNA of the CDR3: TGTGCCAGCAGCTCCTGGGACAGGCTCTATGGCTACACCTTC.